This T cell receptor beta chain came from a study of blood T cell repertoires in COVID-19. Data came from immunoSEQ multiplex PCR; TCRdb stores just in-frame clones and leaves some out. The sample contains about 68,000 clones, around 90% of which appear only once. The sequencing sample was made of peripheral blood. The source is a woman aged 50 to 65 with COVID-19, enrolled during active disease.

CDR3 in amino acids: CASSWGHLYGYTF. The DNA of the CDR3 is TGTGCCAGCAGTTGGGGACACCTCTATGGCTACACCTTC. The V and J genes are TRBV28 and TRBJ1-2; D may be TRBD1 (6 bases). V shed 4 bases and J shed 4 bases, with 10 bases lying between them. The CDR3 is 13 amino acids. In germline, CDR1 is MDHEN, CDR2 SYDVKM.